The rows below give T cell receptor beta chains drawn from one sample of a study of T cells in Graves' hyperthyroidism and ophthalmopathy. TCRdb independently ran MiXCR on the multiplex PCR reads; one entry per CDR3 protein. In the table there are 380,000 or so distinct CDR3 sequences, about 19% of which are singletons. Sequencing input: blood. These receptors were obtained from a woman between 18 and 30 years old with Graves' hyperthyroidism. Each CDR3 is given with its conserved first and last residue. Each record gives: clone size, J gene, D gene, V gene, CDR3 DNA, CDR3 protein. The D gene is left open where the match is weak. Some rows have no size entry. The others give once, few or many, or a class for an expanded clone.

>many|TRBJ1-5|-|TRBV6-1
TGTGCCAGCGTAGACACGGGCAATCAGCCCCAGCATTTT
CASVDTGNQPQHF
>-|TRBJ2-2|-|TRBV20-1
TGCAGTGCTAGAGAGCAGGCGAACACCGGGGAGCTGTTTTTT
CSAREQANTGELFF
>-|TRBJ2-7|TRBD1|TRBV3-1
TGTGCCAGCAGCCAGGAACAGGGGCACTACGAGCAGTACTTC
CASSQEQGHYEQYF
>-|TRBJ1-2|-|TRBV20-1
TGCAGTGCTAGGGGCCCATATGGCTACACCTTC
CSARGPYGYTF
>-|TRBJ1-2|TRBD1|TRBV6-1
TGTGCCAGCAGGGGGACAGGGCTGTATGGCTACACCTTC
CASRGTGLYGYTF
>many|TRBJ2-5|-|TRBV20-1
TGCAGTGCTAGCCGAACGCAAGAGACCCAGTACTTC
CSASRTQETQYF
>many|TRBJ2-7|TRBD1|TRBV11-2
TGTGCCAGCAGCATAGACAGGGGCCCCTACGAGCAGTACTTC
CASSIDRGPYEQYF
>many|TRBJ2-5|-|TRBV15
TGTGCCACCAGCAGAGATCCCCGGGAGACCCAGTACTTC
CATSRDPRETQYF
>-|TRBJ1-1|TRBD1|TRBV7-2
TGTGCCAGCAGCCACAGGGGATCCACTGAAGCTTTCTTT
CASSHRGSTEAFF
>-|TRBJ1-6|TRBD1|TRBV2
TGTGCCAGCAGGGGGTGGAAAGGGGGCGGTTCACCCCTCCACTTT
CASRGWKGGGSPLHF
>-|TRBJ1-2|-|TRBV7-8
TGTGCCAGCAGCCCCCGCCGGAACAGGGCCCTTAACTATGGCTACACCTTC
CASSPRRNRALNYGYTF
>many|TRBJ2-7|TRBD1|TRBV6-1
TGTGCCAGCAGTGAAGCGGCAGGACAGGGAGGCGAGCAGTACTTC
CASSEAAGQGGEQYF
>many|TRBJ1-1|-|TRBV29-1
TGCAGCGTTGAGATTCTGGCAGGGGTGAACACTGAAGCTTTCTTT
CSVEILAGVNTEAFF
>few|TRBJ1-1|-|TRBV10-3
TGTGCCATCAGTGAGTTTGCCCTGGGGAGCACTGAAGCTTTCTTT
CAISEFALGSTEAFF
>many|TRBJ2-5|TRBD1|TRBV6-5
TGTGCCAGCAGTTATGAATGGACAGGGGGCAGTGAGACCCAGTACTTC
CASSYEWTGGSETQYF
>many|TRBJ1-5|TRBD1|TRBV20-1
TGCAGTGCTATGGGACAGGGAGATCAGCCCCAGCATTTT
CSAMGQGDQPQHF
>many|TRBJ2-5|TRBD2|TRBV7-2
TGTGCCAGCCTCAAAGCGGGGGGGCAGACCCAGTACTTC
CASLKAGGQTQYF
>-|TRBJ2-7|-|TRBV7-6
TGTGCCAGCAGCTCCCATGGAGGCGAGCAGTACTTC
CASSSHGGEQYF
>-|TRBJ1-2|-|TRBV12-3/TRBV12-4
TGTGCCAGCAGTTCGGCACGGGCGGATATTGACTATGGCTACACCTTC
CASSSARADIDYGYTF
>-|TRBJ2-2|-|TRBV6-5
TGTGCCAGCAGTTACCTCCCCCAGGGAGTGGGGGAGCTGTTTTTT
CASSYLPQGVGELFF
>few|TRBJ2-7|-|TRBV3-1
TGTGCCAGCAGCCAACAACAGGGCGCCTACGAGCAGTACTTC
CASSQQQGAYEQYF
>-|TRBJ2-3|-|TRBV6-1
TGTGCCAGCAGCTCGAGAGGGAGCACAGATACGCAGTATTTT
CASSSRGSTDTQYF
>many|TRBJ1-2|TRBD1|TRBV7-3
TGTGCCAGCAGCTTAAGCGGGACAGGGGGCGATGATGGCTACACCTTC
CASSLSGTGGDDGYTF
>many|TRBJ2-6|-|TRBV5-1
TGCGCCAGCAGCTTTATACCGAGCTCTGGGGCCAACGTCCTGACTTTC
CASSFIPSSGANVLTF
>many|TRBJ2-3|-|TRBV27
TGTGCCAGCAGTTTATCCCGACAGACAGATACGCAGTATTTT
CASSLSRQTDTQYF
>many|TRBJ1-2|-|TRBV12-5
TGTGCTAGTGGTTTGGGGACAAGGTCGGACGGCTACACCTTC
CASGLGTRSDGYTF
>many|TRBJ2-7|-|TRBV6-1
TGTGCCCCGGACTCGTGGATGGACTACGAGCAGTACTTC
CAPDSWMDYEQYF